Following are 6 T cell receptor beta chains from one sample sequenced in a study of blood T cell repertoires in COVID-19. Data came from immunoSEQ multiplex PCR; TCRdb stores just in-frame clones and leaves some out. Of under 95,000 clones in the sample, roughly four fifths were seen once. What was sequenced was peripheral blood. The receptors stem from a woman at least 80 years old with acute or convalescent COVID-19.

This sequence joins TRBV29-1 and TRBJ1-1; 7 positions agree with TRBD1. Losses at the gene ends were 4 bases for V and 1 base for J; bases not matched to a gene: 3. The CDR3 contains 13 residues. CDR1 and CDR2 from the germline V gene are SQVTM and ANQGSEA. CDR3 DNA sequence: TGCAGCGTTGGATCAGGGGGGAACACTGAAGCTTTCTTT. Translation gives CSVGSGGNTEAFF.

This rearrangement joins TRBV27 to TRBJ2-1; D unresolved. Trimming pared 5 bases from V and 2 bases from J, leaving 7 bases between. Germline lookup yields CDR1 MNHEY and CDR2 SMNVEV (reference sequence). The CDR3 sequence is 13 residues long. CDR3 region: CASSRQPYNEQFF. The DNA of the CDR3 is TGTGCCAGCAGTCGACAACCCTACAATGAGCAGTTCTTC.

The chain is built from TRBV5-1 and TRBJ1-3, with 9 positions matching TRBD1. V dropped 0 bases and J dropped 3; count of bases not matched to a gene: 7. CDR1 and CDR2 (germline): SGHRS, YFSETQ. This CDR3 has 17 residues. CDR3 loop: CASSLETGGVGGNTIYF. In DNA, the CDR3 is TGCGCCAGCAGCTTGGAGACAGGGGGTGTAGGTGGAAACACCATATATTTT.

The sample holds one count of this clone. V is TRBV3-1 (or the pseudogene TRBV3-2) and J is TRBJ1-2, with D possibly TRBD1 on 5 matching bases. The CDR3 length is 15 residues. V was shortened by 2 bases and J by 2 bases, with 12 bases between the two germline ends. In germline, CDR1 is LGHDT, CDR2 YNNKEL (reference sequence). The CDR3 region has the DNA TGTGCCAGCAGCCAAAGGCAGGGCGGCAACTATGGCTACACCTTC. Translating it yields CASSQRQGGNYGYTF.

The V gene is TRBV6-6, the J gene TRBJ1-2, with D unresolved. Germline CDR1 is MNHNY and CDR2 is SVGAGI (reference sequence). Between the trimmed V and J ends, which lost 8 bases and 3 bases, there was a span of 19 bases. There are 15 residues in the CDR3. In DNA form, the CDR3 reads TGTGCCAGCCTGCTGGTGAGCACCTTCGACTATGGCTACACCTTC. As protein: CASLLVSTFDYGYTF.

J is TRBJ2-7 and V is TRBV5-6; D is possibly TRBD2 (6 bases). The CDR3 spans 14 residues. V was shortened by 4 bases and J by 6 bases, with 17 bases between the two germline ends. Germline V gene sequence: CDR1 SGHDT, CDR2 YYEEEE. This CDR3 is CASSTLALLAEQYF. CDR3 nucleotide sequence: TGTGCCAGCAGCACGCTAGCGTTATTGGCCGAGCAGTACTTC.